The T cell receptor (beta chain) described here comes from a study of vaccination and CD4 T cells after COVID-19 (dated 2022 in TCRdb). Background on the whole study: The convalescent cohort included six males and four females, with two Hispanic individuals, seven Caucasians, two Asians and one multiracial person. Participants received two doses of either the Pfizer-BioNTech BNT162b2 vaccine (n=8) or the Moderna mRNA-1273 vaccine (n=2). Post-COVID blood samples from convalescent patients were collected a median of roughly 100 days after diagnosis, with a range of 35 to 161 days. Post-vaccine blood samples were obtained a median of around 74 days after the second vaccine dose, with a range of roughly 14 to 241 days. Culture stimuli were overlapping spike peptide pools from SARS-CoV-2 and from the common cold coronaviruses HCoV-NL63, HCoV-OC43 and HCoV-229E. In control cultures, a CEFX viral epitope pool was used as positive control, an HIV-1 Nef peptide pool was used as negative control, or no peptide was added. The spike-specific CD4+ TCR repertoire was compared before and after mRNA vaccination in over nine COVID-19 convalescent patients and a few infection-naive healthy vaccine recipients. In an earlier paper using these donors, memory CD4+ T cell crossreactivity between SARS-CoV-2 and common cold coronavirus spike proteins was assessed at the TCR clonotype level. The investigation overall reported the following: Of the vaccine-specific clones in convalescent patients, 304 of 307, or nearly all, reacted only to SARS-CoV-2 spike and did not cross-react with common cold coronaviruses. In convalescent patients, a median approximately 86% of post-vaccine SARS-CoV-2-reactive clones were detected only after vaccination, and vaccine-specific priming was suggested by this finding. Only a relatively small number of convalescent patients were included in the study, and early timepoints following natural infection were not analyzed. The median count of SARS-CoV-2-reactive clonotypes went up from around 20 after infection to about 40 after vaccination, although the change was not significant.

With respect to this clonotype: No antigen is known for it. Base qualities are not recorded, but no much larger clone differs from it by a single base.

According to the germline V gene, CDR1 reads SQVTM and CDR2 reads ANQGSEA. Between the V and J ends, shortened by 7 bases and 5 bases respectively, the junction contains 20 bases. Including cysteine and phenylalanine, the CDR3 has 14 amino acids. The read is trimmed to its CDR3 DNA, 42 bases read in frame from base 1. What this sample's treatment or condition label stands for: 10-day PBMC culture with coronavirus spike peptide pools or control peptides (ViraFEST assay). CD4+ T cells from unexposed donors were collected before the COVID-19 pandemic (2011-2018). The ViraFEST assay, used in the study, expanded antigen-specific T cells with peptide pools and then identified the expanded clonotypes through TCR sequencing. Each well held around 2 million PBMCs cultured with about 9.8 ug/ml peptide pools in IMDM containing 5% human AB serum and 9 to 10 IU/ml IL-2. Half of the culture medium was replaced with fresh IL-2-containing medium on days 3 and 7. After approximately 11 days of culture, CD4+ T cells were isolated by negative selection with the EasySep CD4+ T cell isolation kit. Unexposed donor CD4+ T cells were tested for reactivity to SARS-CoV-2 S and N and four common cold coronavirus spike pools, as cell number allowed. Ficoll-Paque Plus gradient centrifugation was used to isolate PBMCs from whole blood, and the isolated PBMCs were then either used fresh or cryopreserved at -140C. In general, triplicate wells were set up for every culture condition. The leukapheresis product for the unexposed donors was obtained through commercial purchase.

The library was built by means of PCR. At the Johns Hopkins FTIC core, DNA from the cultured CD4+ T cells underwent TCR sequencing with the Oncomine TCR Beta short-read assay. Genomic DNA was extracted from the cultured CD4+ T cells with the QIAamp micro DNA kit. Oncomine TCR Beta libraries from cultured CD4+ T cells were pooled using unique dual indexes and sequenced on an Illumina iSeq 100. In the original analysis: Non-productive sequences were removed, and CDR3s not starting with C, not ending with F or W, or shorter than 7 amino acids were discarded. The MANAFEST web application was used to identify antigen-specific clonotypes by comparing peptide-stimulated wells against reference wells and other culture wells. An FDR below 0.05, an odds ratio above 5, and a productive frequency above 0.1% in at least two of three replicate wells were required for clones to be considered positive. A clonotype was classed as cross-reactive if the clonotype showed significant expansion both in SARS-CoV-2 spike wells and in at least one common cold coronavirus spike condition. Using R version 3.6.1, CDR3 homology was evaluated through Levenshtein distances (stringdist) along with unrooted phylogenetic trees (ape). TCRdb cleaned the public reads at Q25 with fastp, built clones with MiXCR and kept in-frame beta chains. Here each entry gathers all rows of one CDR3 protein and keeps the most common genes and DNA. The V and J calls shown here were made by TCRdb, not taken from the authors' results. The sample table lists about 6,300 distinct CDR3 sequences, roughly a third of them with a count of one. The top ten clonotypes cover 38% of the sample.

The sequence came from a human donor in good health. Sequenced input: CD4+ T cells from blood, cultured in vitro. The V and J segments used are TRBV29-1 and TRBJ1-1, with no confident D gene call. For the CDR3, the sequence is CSARKGPGGTEAFF. The DNA is as follows: TGCAGCGCCCGTAAGGGTCCCGGAGGGACTGAAGCTTTCTTT.